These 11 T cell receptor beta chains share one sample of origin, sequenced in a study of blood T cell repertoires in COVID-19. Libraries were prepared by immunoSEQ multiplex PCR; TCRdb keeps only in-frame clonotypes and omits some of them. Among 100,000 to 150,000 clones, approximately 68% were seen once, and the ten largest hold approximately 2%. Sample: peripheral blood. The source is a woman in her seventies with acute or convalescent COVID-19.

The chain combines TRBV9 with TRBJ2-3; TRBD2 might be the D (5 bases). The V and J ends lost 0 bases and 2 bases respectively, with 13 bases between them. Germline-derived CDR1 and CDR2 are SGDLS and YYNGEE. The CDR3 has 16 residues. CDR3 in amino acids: CASSVGPSSNTDTQYF. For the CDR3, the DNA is TGTGCCAGCAGCGTAGGGCCTAGCAGTAACACAGATACGCAGTATTTT.

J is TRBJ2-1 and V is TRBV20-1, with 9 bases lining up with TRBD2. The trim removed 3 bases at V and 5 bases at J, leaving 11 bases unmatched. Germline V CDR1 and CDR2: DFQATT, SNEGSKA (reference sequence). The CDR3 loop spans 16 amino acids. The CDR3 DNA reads TGCAGTGCTAGTGGAATGAGCGGGAGGCTCAACAATGAGCAGTTCTTC. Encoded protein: CSASGMSGRLNNEQFF.

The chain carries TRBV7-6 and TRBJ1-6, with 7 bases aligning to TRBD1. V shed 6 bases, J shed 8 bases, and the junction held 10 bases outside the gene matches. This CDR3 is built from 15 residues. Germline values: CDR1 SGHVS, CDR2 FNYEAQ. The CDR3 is CASSLQGPSDSPLHF. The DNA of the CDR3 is TGTGCCAGCAGTTTACAGGGGCCGTCCGATTCACCCCTCCACTTT.

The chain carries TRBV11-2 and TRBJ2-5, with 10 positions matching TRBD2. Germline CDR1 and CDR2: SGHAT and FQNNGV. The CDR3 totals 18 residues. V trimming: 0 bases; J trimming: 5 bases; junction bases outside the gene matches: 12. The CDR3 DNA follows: TGTGCCAGCAGCTTAGATTGGGCTAGCGGGAGAAAAACGGAGACCCAGTACTTC. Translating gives CASSLDWASGRKTETQYF.

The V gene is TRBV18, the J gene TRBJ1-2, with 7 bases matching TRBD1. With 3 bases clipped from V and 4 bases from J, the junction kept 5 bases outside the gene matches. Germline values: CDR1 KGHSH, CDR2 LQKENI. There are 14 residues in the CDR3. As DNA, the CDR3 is TGTGCCAGCTCACCCATCCGGGACAGCTATGGCTACACCTTC. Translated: CASSPIRDSYGYTF.

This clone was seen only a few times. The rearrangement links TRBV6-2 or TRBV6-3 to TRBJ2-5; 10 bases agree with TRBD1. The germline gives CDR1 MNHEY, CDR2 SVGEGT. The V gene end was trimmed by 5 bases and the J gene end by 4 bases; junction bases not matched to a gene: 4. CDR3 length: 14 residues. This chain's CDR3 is CASSGQGVSETQYF. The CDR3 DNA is TGTGCCAGCAGTGGACAGGGGGTGTCAGAGACCCAGTACTTC.

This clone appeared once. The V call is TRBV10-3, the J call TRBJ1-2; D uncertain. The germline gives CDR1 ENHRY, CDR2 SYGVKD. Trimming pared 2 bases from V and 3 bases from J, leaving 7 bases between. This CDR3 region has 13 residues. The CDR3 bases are TGTGCCATCAGTGAGAGAGTGGACTATGGCTACACCTTC. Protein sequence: CAISERVDYGYTF.

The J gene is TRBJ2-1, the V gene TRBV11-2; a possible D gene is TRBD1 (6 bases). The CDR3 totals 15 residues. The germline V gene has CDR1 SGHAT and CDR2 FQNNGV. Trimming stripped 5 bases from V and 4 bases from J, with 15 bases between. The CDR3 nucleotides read TGTGCCAGCAGCCTCACAGGGCTTGTGTACAATGAGCAGTTCTTC. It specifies CASSLTGLVYNEQFF.

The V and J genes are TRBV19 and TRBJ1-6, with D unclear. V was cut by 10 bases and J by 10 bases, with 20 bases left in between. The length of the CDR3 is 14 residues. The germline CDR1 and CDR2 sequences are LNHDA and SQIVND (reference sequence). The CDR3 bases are TGTGCCACCCACCCGGGAGGGAGGAGCTCACCCCTCCACTTT. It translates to CATHPGGRSSPLHF.

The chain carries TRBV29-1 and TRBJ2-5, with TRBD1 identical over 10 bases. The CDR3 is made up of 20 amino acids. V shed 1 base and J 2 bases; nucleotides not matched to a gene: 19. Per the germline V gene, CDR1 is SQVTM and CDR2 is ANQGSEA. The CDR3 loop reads CSVEGVRKPGQGRRQETQYF. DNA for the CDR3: TGCAGCGTTGAAGGAGTGAGGAAACCGGGACAGGGGAGGAGACAAGAGACCCAGTACTTC.

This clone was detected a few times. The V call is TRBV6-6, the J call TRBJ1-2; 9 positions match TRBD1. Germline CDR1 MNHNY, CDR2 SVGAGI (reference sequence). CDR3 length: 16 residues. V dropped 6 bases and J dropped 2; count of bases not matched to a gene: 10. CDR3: CASRSSTGQGNYGYTF. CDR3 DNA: TGTGCCAGCAGGTCATCAACGGGACAGGGAAACTATGGCTACACCTTC.